This TCR beta chain was found in a study of a mutant IDH1 vaccine in newly diagnosed glioma. Across the study: Patients began vaccination 4-6 weeks after radiotherapy alone, or with temozolomide cycles. It was at week 35 that visit V12 occurred, and at week 47 that visit V13 did.

Time point reported: week 35, safety follow-up. Each vaccine dose was 300 ug of mutant IDH1 20-mer peptide, with topical imiquimod. Vaccination of patients was performed eight times, in weeks 1, 3, 5, 7, 11, 15, 19 and 23. Donors had new IDH1-mutant astrocytomas of WHO grade 3 or 4 (ATRX-lost). Measured with immunoSEQ multiplex PCR; TCRdb has only the in-frame clones, and not every one. The sample yields about 69,000 clones, around nine tenths seen once. Turning to this clone: What it binds is not known.

This CDR3 contains 16 residues. CDR1 is MGHRA and CDR2 is YSYEKL in the germline V gene. Trimming cost V 0 bases and J 3 bases, with 15 bases left between them. The TCR was taken from a man aged 30-40 years with glioma. V usage is TRBV4-1 and J usage is TRBJ2-7; no definite D call. The source material was PBMCs, sampled from a glioma patient whose treatment included an IDH1 peptide vaccine. This chain's CDR3 is CASSQETYRPFYEQYF. The CDR3 coding sequence is TGCGCCAGCAGCCAAGAGACGTATCGTCCATTCTACGAGCAGTACTTC.